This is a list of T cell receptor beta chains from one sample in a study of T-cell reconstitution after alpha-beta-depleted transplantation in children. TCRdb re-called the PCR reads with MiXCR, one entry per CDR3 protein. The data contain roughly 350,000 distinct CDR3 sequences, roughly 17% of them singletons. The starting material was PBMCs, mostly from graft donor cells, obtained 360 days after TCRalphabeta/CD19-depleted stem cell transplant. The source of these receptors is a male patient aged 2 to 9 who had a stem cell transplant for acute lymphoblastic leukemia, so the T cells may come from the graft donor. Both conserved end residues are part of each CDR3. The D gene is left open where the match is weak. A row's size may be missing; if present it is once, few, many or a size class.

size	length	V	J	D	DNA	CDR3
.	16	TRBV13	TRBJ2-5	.	TGTGCCAGCAGCCAAAAGACTAGTAGTACGGGCGAGACCCAGTACTTC	CASSQKTSSTGETQYF
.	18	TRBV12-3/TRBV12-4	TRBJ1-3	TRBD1	TGTGCCAGCAGTTTCGGACAGGGTTCCCAGGGCACTGGAAACACCATATATTTT	CASSFGQGSQGTGNTIYF
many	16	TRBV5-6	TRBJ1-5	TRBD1	TGTGCCAGCAGCTTGGCAGGACAGGGAAGCAATCAGCCCCAGCATTTT	CASSLAGQGSNQPQHF
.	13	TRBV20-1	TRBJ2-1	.	TGCAGTGCCCGTCCGTCAGCACTCAATGAGCAGTTCTTC	CSARPSALNEQFF
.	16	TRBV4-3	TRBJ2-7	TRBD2	TGCGCCAGCAGCCAATTAGCGGGAGGGGGTCCCTACGAGCAGTACTTC	CASSQLAGGGPYEQYF
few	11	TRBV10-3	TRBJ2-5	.	TGTGCCACCCGGGCTCAAGAGACCCAGTACTTC	CATRAQETQYF
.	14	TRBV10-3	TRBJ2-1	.	TGTGCCATCAGTGAGTCGGTGGACAGAAATGAGCAGTTCTTC	CAISESVDRNEQFF
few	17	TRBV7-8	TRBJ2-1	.	TGTGCCAGCAGCTTAGCCCAGGGGGGTTATAACTCCAATGAGCAGTTCTTC	CASSLAQGGYNSNEQFF
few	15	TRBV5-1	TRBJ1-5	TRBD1	TGCGCCAGCAGCTTAACCGGGACAGACAATCAGCCCCAGCATTTT	CASSLTGTDNQPQHF
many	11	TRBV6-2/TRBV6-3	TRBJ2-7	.	TGTGCCAGCGGCGTCTCCTACGAGCAGTACTTC	CASGVSYEQYF
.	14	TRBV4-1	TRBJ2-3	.	TGCGCCAGCAGCCAAATTGATCCACCAGATACGCAGTATTTT	CASSQIDPPDTQYF
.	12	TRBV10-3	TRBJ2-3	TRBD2	TGTGCCAACGGACTAGCGGGGGATACGCAGTATTTT	CANGLAGDTQYF
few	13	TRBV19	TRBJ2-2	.	TGTGCCAGTAGTCGGGCGCACACCGGGGAGCTGTTTTTT	CASSRAHTGELFF
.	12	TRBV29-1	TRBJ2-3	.	TGCAGCGTAAAGACAGTCACAGATACGCAGTATTTT	CSVKTVTDTQYF
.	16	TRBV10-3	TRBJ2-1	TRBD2	TGTGCCATCAGTCGGACTAGCGGGAGTCTTTACAATGAGCAGTTCTTC	CAISRTSGSLYNEQFF
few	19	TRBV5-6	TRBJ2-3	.	TGTGCCAGCAGCCCCTCTCTAGGGAGAGTAATCCTTCGCACAGATACGCAGTATTTT	CASSPSLGRVILRTDTQYF
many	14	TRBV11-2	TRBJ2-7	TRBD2	TGTGCCAGCAGCCCGGGGGGGCTAGCGGGAGAGCAGTACTTC	CASSPGGLAGEQYF
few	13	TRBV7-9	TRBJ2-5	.	TGTGCCAGCAGCTTAGGACCCGGGATGACCCAGTACTTC	CASSLGPGMTQYF
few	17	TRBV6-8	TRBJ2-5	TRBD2	TGTGCCAGCAGTTACGGTATGACTAGCGGGAGCGATGAGACCCAGTACTTC	CASSYGMTSGSDETQYF
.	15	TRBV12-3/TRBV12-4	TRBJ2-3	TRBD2	TGTGCCAGCAGTGGGGGGATAGCGGGAGGCGATACGCAGTATTTT	CASSGGIAGGDTQYF
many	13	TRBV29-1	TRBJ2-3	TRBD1	TGCAGCGTTCGACAGGGGTGGACAGATACGCAGTATTTT	CSVRQGWTDTQYF
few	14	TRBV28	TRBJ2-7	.	TGTGCCAGCAGTTATCGGGACACCTCCTACGAGCAGTACTTC	CASSYRDTSYEQYF
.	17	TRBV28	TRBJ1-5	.	TGTGCCAGCAAATCCCTCCGACCTGACAGCGCAGATCAGCCCCAGCATTTT	CASKSLRPDSADQPQHF
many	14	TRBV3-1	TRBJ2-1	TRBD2	TGTGCCAGCAGCAAAAGCGGGAGGTACAATGAGCAGTTCTTC	CASSKSGRYNEQFF
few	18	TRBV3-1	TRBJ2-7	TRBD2	TGTGCCAGCAGCCCCTCCTTAGCACGCGGGAGAGGCCCCTACGAGCAGTACTTC	CASSPSLARGRGPYEQYF
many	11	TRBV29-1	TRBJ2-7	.	TGCAGCGTTGAAGCGGGGCACGAGCAGTACTTC	CSVEAGHEQYF
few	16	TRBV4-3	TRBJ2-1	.	TGCGCCAGCAGCCAAGAGGCCGGGACTCAGACCAATGAGCAGTTCTTC	CASSQEAGTQTNEQFF
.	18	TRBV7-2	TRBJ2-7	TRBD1	TGTGCCAGCAGCTTAGCGTATAGACAGGGGGCGACTTTATACGAGCAGTACTTC	CASSLAYRQGATLYEQYF
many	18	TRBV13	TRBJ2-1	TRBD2	TGTGCCAGCAGCCTACTAGCGGGACCCTTATTAACAAACAATGAGCAGTTCTTC	CASSLLAGPLLTNNEQFF
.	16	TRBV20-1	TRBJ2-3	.	TGCAGTGCTAGCCCTGGGCGAACCGGAGGGAGGGATACGCAGTATTTT	CSASPGRTGGRDTQYF
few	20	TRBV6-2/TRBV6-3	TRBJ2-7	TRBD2	TGTGCCAGCAGTTTCGGCGGTATTCAGGGACCGACTAGCTCGACCTACGAGCAGTACTTC	CASSFGGIQGPTSSTYEQYF
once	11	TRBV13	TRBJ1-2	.	TGTGCCCAGGGTCGGGGCTATGGCTACACCTTC	CAQGRGYGYTF
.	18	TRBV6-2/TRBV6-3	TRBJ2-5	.	TGTGCCAGCGGCCCCACTCGAGGCGCAACGGGAGTTTCAGAGACCCAGTACTTC	CASGPTRGATGVSETQYF
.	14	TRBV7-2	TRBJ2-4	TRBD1	TGTGCCAGCAGCTCCCAGGGGGCGCGGAACATTCAGTACTTC	CASSSQGARNIQYF
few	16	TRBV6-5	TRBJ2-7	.	TGTGCCAGCAGTTACTCGACCCGGCAGGGCGGCAAAGGGCAGTACTTC	CASSYSTRQGGKGQYF
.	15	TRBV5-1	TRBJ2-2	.	TGCGCCAGCAGCTTTCTTGCTGCGAACACCGGGGAGCTGTTTTTT	CASSFLAANTGELFF
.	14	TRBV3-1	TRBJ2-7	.	TGTGCCAGCAGCCAAATAGCGGCCCCCTACGAGCAGTACTTC	CASSQIAAPYEQYF
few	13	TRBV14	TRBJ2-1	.	TGTGCCAGCAGCCATGAGTTCGAGAATGAGCAGTTCTTC	CASSHEFENEQFF
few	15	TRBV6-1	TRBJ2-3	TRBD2	TGTGCCAGCACCAAACTAGCGGGACTGACAGATACGCAGTATTTT	CASTKLAGLTDTQYF
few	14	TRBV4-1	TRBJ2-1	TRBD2	TGCGCCAGCAGTCTAGCGGGACCCGACAATGAGCAGTTCTTC	CASSLAGPDNEQFF
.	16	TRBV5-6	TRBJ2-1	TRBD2	TGTGCCAGCAGCTTGGTACCGGCGGGGGTTTACAATGAGCAGTTCTTC	CASSLVPAGVYNEQFF
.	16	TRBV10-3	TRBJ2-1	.	TGTGCCATCAGTGATTGGCTCGGGCAGGGTTACAATGAGCAGTTCTTC	CAISDWLGQGYNEQFF
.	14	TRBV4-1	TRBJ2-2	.	TGCGCCAGCAGCCAAGTTTGGTTGGCCGGGGAGCTGTTTTTT	CASSQVWLAGELFF
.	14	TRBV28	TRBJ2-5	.	TGTGCCAGCAGCCTAGGGGTAGAGCAAGAGACCCAGTACTTC	CASSLGVEQETQYF
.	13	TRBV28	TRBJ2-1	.	TGTGCCAGCAACGGGGACCCATACAATGAGCAGTTCTTC	CASNGDPYNEQFF
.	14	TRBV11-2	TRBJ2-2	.	TGTGCCAGCAGCTTATTCGGTGGGGCCGGGGAGCTGTTTTTT	CASSLFGGAGELFF
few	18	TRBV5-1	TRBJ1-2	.	TGCGCCAGCAGCTTGGCCCCGGCGACAGGAACCCCCGGCTATGGCTACACCTTC	CASSLAPATGTPGYGYTF
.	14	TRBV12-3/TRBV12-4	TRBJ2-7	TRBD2	TGTGCCAGCAGGTCCTCTAGCGGGATCAACGAGCAGTACTTC	CASRSSSGINEQYF
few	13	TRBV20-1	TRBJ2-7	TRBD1	TGCAGTGTCCGGGACAGGATAGCCTACGAGCAGTACTTC	CSVRDRIAYEQYF
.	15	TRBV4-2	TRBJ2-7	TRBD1	TGTGCCAGCAGCCTTGGCGACAGGGCCTCATACGAGCAGTACTTC	CASSLGDRASYEQYF
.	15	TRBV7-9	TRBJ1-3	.	TGTGCCAGCAGCTTAGAACAGTTCTCTGGAAACACCATATATTTT	CASSLEQFSGNTIYF
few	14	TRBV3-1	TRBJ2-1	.	TGTGCCAGCAGCCAAGAATTGGCAAGTGGCTGGCAGTTCTTC	CASSQELASGWQFF
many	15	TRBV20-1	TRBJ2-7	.	TGCAGTGCTAGACCCCCGGGGGGGACAGCCTACGAGCAGTACTTC	CSARPPGGTAYEQYF
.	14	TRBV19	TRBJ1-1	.	TGTGCCAGTAGTATAACGGGGATGAACACTGAAGCTTTCTTT	CASSITGMNTEAFF
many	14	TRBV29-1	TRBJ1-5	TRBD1	TGCAGCGTATCCGGACAGGGCGGCAATCAGCCCCAGCATTTT	CSVSGQGGNQPQHF
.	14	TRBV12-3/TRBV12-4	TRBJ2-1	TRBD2	TGTGCCAGCAGCTACGGACTAGAAAGGAATGAGCAGTTCTTC	CASSYGLERNEQFF
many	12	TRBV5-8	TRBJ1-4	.	TGTGCCAGCAGCTTTGTGCGGGAAAAACTGTTTTTT	CASSFVREKLFF
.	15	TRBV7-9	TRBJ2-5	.	TGTGCCAGCAGCTCCTCCATGGGGGCGAGGCAGACCCAGTACTTC	CASSSSMGARQTQYF
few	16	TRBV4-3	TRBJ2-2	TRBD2	TGCGCCAGCAGCCAAGATAGGACTAGCGGCACCGGGGAGCTGTTTTTT	CASSQDRTSGTGELFF